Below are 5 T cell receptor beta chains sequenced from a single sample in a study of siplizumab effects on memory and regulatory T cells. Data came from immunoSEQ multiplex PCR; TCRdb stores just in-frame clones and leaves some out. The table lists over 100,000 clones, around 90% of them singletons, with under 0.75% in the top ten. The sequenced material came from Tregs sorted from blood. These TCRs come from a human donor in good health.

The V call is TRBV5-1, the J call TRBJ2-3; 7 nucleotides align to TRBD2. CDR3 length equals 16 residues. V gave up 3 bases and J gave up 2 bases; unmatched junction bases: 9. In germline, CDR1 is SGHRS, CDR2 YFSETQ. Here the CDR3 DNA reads TGCGCCAGCAGCTGGGGGACTACCCAGATCACAGATACGCAGTATTTT. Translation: CASSWGTTQITDTQYF.

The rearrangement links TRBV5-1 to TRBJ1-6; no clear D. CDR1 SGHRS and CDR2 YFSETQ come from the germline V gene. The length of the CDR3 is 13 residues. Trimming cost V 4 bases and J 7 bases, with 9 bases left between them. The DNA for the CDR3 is TGCGCCAGCAGCCGTAACGAGAATTCACCCCTCCACTTT. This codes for CASSRNENSPLHF.

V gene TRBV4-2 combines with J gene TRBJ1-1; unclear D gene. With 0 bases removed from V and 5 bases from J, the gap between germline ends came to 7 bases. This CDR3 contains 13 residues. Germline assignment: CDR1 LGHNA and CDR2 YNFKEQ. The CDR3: CASSQERRTEAFF. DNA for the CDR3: TGTGCCAGCAGCCAAGAGAGAAGGACTGAAGCTTTCTTT.

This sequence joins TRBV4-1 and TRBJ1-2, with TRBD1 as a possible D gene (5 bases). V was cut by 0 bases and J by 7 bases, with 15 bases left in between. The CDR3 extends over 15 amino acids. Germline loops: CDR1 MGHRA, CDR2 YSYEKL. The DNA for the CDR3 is TGCGCCAGCAGCCAAGATCGATTAGGGACGCTTGGCTACACCTTC. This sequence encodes CASSQDRLGTLGYTF.

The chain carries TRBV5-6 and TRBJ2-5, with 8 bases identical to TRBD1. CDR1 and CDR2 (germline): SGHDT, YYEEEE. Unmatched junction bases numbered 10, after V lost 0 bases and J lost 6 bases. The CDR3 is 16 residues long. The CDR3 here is CASSLDFDRGGQTQYF. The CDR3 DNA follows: TGTGCCAGCAGCTTGGATTTCGACAGGGGTGGACAGACCCAGTACTTC.